The entry below describes one T cell receptor (beta chain). The antigen is unknown. Method: immunoSEQ multiplex PCR; TCRdb's copy keeps in-frame clones and lacks some. The sample records some 14,000 clones, more than 65% being singletons. Per the germline V gene, CDR1 is SGHTA and CDR2 is FQGNSA. This CDR3 has 15 residues. Trimming took off 8 bases at V and 0 bases at J, with 17 bases between the two ends. The sample comes from a study of tumor-infiltrating lymphocytes in localized non-small cell lung cancer. Across the whole study: Tumor tissue and non-adjacent uninvolved lung came from each patient.

Findings and limits, study-wide: Compared with uninvolved lung, tumors showed higher T cell infiltration by TCRbeta sequencing. Tumor T-cell fraction from TCR sequencing was not associated with recurrence-free survival (p = 0.61).

The source of this sequence is a human donor with non-small cell lung cancer. Sequencing input: lung tumor tissue. This chain connects TRBV7-2 to TRBJ2-7; D unclear. The CDR3 is CASARAQTSSYEQYF. CDR3 DNA: TGTGCCAGCGCTCGGGCGCAGACGAGCTCCTACGAGCAGTACTTC.